This TCR beta chain is drawn from a study of Ad26.COV2.S vaccination and SARS-CoV-2 variants. Across the whole study: Ad26.COV2.S shots went into the muscle once or twice, 56 days apart.

Here immunoSEQ multiplex PCR was the method, and the copy in TCRdb shows in-frame clones only, minus some. The profile covers around 370,000 clones, with around 84% appearing a single time and roughly 3.1% taken by the ten largest. Sample treatment: some 19 received Ad26.COV2.S at low or high dose, single or two shots; a few received placebo; per-sample allocation not given. Samples were taken on day 63 after the first vaccine or placebo injection. An Ad26 vector that expressed Wuhan-strain SARS-CoV-2 spike constituted the vaccine. The receptor comes from a person between 18 and 65 years old who received the Ad26.COV2.S COVID-19 vaccine or a placebo. Sequencing was performed on peripheral blood, taken in a trial of Ad26.COV2.S vaccine versus placebo.

DNA of the CDR3: TGTGCCAGCAGTTCCGGGACAGGGTCTAGGTTCACTGAAGCTTTCTTT. As protein: CASSSGTGSRFTEAFF. This chain joins TRBV28 and TRBJ1-1; TRBD1 matches at 9 bases. Germline trimming cut 4 bases from V and 4 bases from J; bases unmatched to any gene: 10. CDR1 and CDR2 from the germline V gene are MDHEN and SYDVKM. CDR3 length equals 16 residues.